A single sample is the source of the 14 T cell receptor beta chains below, sequenced in a study of blood T cell repertoires in COVID-19. Profiled with immunoSEQ multiplex PCR; TCRdb holds only in-frame clones, not every one. The sample contains some 200,000 clones, about 88% of which appear only once. Sequenced material: peripheral blood. These receptors came from a man aged 45-65 years with COVID-19, enrolled during active disease.

Only a few counts were recorded for this clone. The chain carries TRBV5-4 and TRBJ1-5; maybe TRBD1 (6 bases). The length of the CDR3 is 13 residues. V lost 4 bases, J lost 5 bases, and 10 bases lay in between. The germline V gene has CDR1 SGHNT and CDR2 YYREEE (reference sequence). The CDR3 region has the DNA TGTGCCAGCAGCAGGGGGTGGGATCAGCCCCAGCATTTT. This gives the protein CASSRGWDQPQHF. Full variable domain (rest looked up from reference TRBV5-4 and TRBJ1-5): ETGVTQSPTHLIKTRGQQVTLRCSSQSGHNTVSWYQQALGQGPQFIFQYYREEENGRGNFPPRFSGLQFPNYSSELNVNALELDDSALYLCASSRGWDQPQHFGDGTRLSIL.

The chain recombines TRBV4-3 with TRBJ1-2, with 7 bases lining up with TRBD1. Germline V lookup: CDR1 LGHNA, CDR2 YSLEER. The ends lost 1 base at V and 4 bases at J; junction bases unmatched: 0. The length of the CDR3 is 13 residues. CDR3 loop: CASSQGDSYGYTF. In DNA, the CDR3 is TGCGCCAGCAGCCAAGGGGACAGCTATGGCTACACCTTC.

In this sample, this clone turned up once. CDR3 region: CASSFRGTGVAFF. The DNA for the CDR3 is TGTGCCAGCAGTTTCCGCGGGACAGGGGTAGCTTTCTTT. The chain joins TRBV27 to TRBJ1-1, with 10 bases aligning to TRBD1. CDR1 and CDR2 from the germline V gene are MNHEY and SMNVEV (reference sequence). This CDR3 is 13 amino acids long. V dropped 3 bases and J dropped 10; count of bases not matched to a gene: 5.

The chain has TRBV5-4 and TRBJ2-3; 8 positions agree with TRBD2. J gave up 2 bases and V 0 bases, and 8 bases lay outside the gene matches. Germline CDR1 is SGHNT and CDR2 is YYREEE (reference sequence). CDR3 size: 17 residues. The chain's CDR3 is CASSLGEREWDTDTQYF. The CDR3 bases are TGTGCCAGCAGCTTGGGGGAGCGGGAGTGGGACACAGATACGCAGTATTTT.

The chain links TRBV5-4 to TRBJ2-2; tentatively, D is TRBD2 (5 bases). Germline loops: CDR1 SGHNT, CDR2 YYREEE (reference sequence). CDR3 length: 16 amino acids. V was cut by 3 bases and J by 7 bases, with 19 bases left in between. CDR3 in amino acids: CASSSGLTSVGGELFF. CDR3 nucleotide sequence: TGTGCCAGCAGCTCTGGACTTACGAGCGTGGGCGGGGAGCTGTTTTTT.

The chain joins TRBV6-1 to TRBJ2-1, with TRBD2 matching over 9 bases. V lost 4 bases to trimming and J lost 2 bases; unmatched junction nucleotides: 6. The CDR3 runs 16 residues. Germline loops: CDR1 MNHNS, CDR2 SASEGT. CDR3 protein: CASSVQREEAYNEQFF. For the CDR3, the DNA is TGTGCCAGCAGTGTCCAGCGGGAGGAGGCCTACAATGAGCAGTTCTTC.

The chain couples TRBV2 to TRBJ1-6; tentative D call: TRBD1 (6 bases). Germline CDR1 reads SNHLY; CDR2 reads FYNNEI. Between the trimmed V and J ends, which lost 2 bases and 6 bases, there was a span of 11 bases. This CDR3 has 15 residues. The CDR3 nucleotides read TGTGCCAGCAGTGAAAGAGGGGGTAGTAATTCACCCCTCCACTTT. It encodes CASSERGGSNSPLHF.

CDR3 nucleotide sequence: TGTGCCAGCAGTCCCTCCACGGGCGAGGGCTATGGCTACACCTTC. This codes for CASSPSTGEGYGYTF. The chain carries TRBV6-5 and TRBJ1-2, with D uncertain. CDR3 length: 15 amino acids. CDR1 is MNHEY, CDR2 SVGAGI, per germline. V was cut by 5 bases and J by 4 bases, with 17 bases left in between.

The V and J genes are TRBV2 and TRBJ2-3; TRBD1 aligns across 7 bases. Germline trimming cut 6 bases from V and 2 bases from J; bases unmatched to any gene: 8. The CDR3 consists of 15 residues. The germline V gene encodes CDR1 SNHLY and CDR2 FYNNEI. The CDR3 sequence is CASSRDSPNTDTQYF. Here the CDR3 DNA reads TGTGCCAGCAGCCGGGACAGTCCAAACACAGATACGCAGTATTTT.

The V and J genes are TRBV7-8 and TRBJ1-5; the D is unclear. V lost 5 bases and J lost 3, with 23 bases in between. Germline V gene sequence: CDR1 SGHVS, CDR2 FQNEAQ. The CDR3 length is 18 residues. The CDR3 protein is CASSRTLTGHQNNQPQHF. The CDR3 DNA is TGTGCCAGCAGCCGAACTTTAACGGGTCACCAGAACAATCAGCCCCAGCATTTT.

The genes are TRBV29-1 and TRBJ2-5; 9 bases line up with TRBD2. This CDR3 spans 19 amino acids. Trimming cost V 2 bases and J 5 bases; bases outside gene matches: 21. CDR1 and CDR2 (germline): SQVTM, ANQGSEA. CDR3: CSVEKARGRPSGIGETQYF. CDR3 coding DNA: TGCAGCGTTGAAAAGGCCCGGGGGCGGCCTAGCGGGATAGGGGAGACCCAGTACTTC. Full variable domain (remainder filled in from reference TRBV29-1 and TRBJ2-5): SAVISQKPSRDICQRGTSLTIQCQVDSQVTMMFWYRQQPGQSLTLIATANQGSEATYESGFVIDKFPISRPNLTFSTLTVSNMSPEDSSIYLCSVEKARGRPSGIGETQYFGPGTRLLVL.

This clone was detected only once. The chain combines TRBV5-4 with TRBJ2-1, with TRBD2 identical over 9 bases. V dropped 1 base and J dropped 7; count of bases not matched to a gene: 6. Germline assignment: CDR1 SGHNT and CDR2 YYREEE (reference sequence). The CDR3 loop spans 15 amino acids. CDR3 bases: TGTGCCAGCAGCTTGAAGGCGGGAGGGTGGAATGAGCAGTTCTTC. Translated: CASSLKAGGWNEQFF. Looking up the rest from reference TRBV5-4 and TRBJ2-1 gives the full variable domain: ETGVTQSPTHLIKTRGQQVTLRCSSQSGHNTVSWYQQALGQGPQFIFQYYREEENGRGNFPPRFSGLQFPNYSSELNVNALELDDSALYLCASSLKAGGWNEQFFGPGTRLTVL.

This sequence joins TRBV12-5 and TRBJ2-4; D might be TRBD1 (7 bases). The V and J ends lost 7 bases and 6 bases respectively, with 16 bases between them. The germline CDR1 and CDR2 sequences are LGHNT and FRNRAP. There are 14 residues in the CDR3. The chain's CDR3 is CASATSEGANIQYF. In nucleotides, the CDR3 is TGTGCTAGTGCTACATCGGAGGGGGCAAACATTCAGTACTTC.

V is TRBV9 and J is TRBJ2-7, with 8 bases fitting TRBD1. Germline CDR1 is SGDLS and CDR2 is YYNGEE. This CDR3 is built from 13 residues. After removal of 2 bases from V and 5 bases from J, the junction contained 3 bases not matched to a gene. CDR3 in amino acids: CASSVKQGDEQYF. In nucleotides, the CDR3 is TGTGCCAGCAGCGTGAAACAGGGGGACGAGCAGTACTTC.